This TCR beta chain was recovered during a study of blood T cell repertoires in COVID-19. Study-wide context: PBMCs, B-cell-depleted T cells, or T cells provided the cDNA or gDNA that made up the material.

Using immunoSEQ multiplex PCR, the repertoire was profiled, and TCRdb retains in-frame clones only, with some absent. The table has approximately 200,000 clones, 80% to 90% seen once. CDR1 and CDR2 (germline): MDHEN, SYDVKM. The CDR3 is 17 amino acids. V shed 2 bases and J 8 bases; nucleotides not matched to a gene: 17. The receptor's source is a woman aged 18-29 years in a cohort exposed to, infected with or recovered from COVID-19 (not recorded which). This chain uses TRBV28 with TRBJ1-2, with 7 positions matching TRBD1. The sample comprised PBMCs or T cells enriched from blood (not recorded which). The CDR3 DNA follows: TGTGCCAGCAGTTTAGGCTGGCAGGGGGTCGGCACTGAAGGCTACACCTTC. Translated, it gives CASSLGWQGVGTEGYTF.